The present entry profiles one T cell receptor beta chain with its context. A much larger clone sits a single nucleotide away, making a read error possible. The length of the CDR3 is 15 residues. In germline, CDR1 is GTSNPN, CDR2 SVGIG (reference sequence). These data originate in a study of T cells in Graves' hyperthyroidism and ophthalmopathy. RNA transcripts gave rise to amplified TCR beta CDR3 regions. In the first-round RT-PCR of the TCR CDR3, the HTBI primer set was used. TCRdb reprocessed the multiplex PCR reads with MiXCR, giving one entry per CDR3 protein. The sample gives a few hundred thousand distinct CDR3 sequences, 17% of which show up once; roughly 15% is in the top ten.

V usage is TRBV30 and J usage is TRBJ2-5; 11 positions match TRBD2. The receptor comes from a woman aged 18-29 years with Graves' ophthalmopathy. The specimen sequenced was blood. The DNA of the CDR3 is TGTGTCTGGAGTCAACTAGCGGGAGCTTGGGAGACCCAGTACTTC. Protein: CVWSQLAGAWETQYF.